The clone carrying this TCR beta chain showed up just a few times. The CDR3 sequence is 14 residues long. In germline, CDR1 is SQVTM, CDR2 ANQGSEA. V was cut by 0 bases and J by 1 base, with 6 bases left in between. These data come from a study of CD8+ T cells in alopecia areata. Sequencing used cDNA as its template, made by extracting RNA and reverse transcribing it. The method was immunoSEQ multiplex PCR; TCRdb's version includes in-frame clones alone and lacks a portion of them. Of around 140,000 clones listed, about 56% are singletons. Treatment here: oral pan-JAK inhibitor, 5-10 mg twice daily. The clonotype originates from a human donor with alopecia areata. The gene calls are TRBV29-1 and TRBJ2-2; the D is unclear. The material was CD8+ T cells sorted from blood, obtained at week 4, from a patient treated with tofacitinib. The CDR3 reads CSVEDFGNTGELFF. CDR3 DNA: TGCAGCGTTGAAGACTTCGGGAACACCGGGGAGCTGTTTTTT.